The sequence of this T cell receptor (beta chain) was determined in a study of blood T cell repertoires in COVID-19. Study details: COVID-19 samples collected from the United States, Italy and Spain covered acute and convalescent phases. T cells, B-cell-depleted T cells, or PBMCs provided the cDNA or gDNA that served as material.

CDR1 is LGHDT and CDR2 is YNNKEL in the germline V gene (reference sequence). CDR3 length: 15 residues. The germline V and J ends were trimmed by 4 bases and 11 bases, with 23 bases remaining between them. Original processing methods: Reference gene primer amplification yielded estimated nucleated cell counts. Generated by immunoSEQ multiplex PCR, the TCRdb table keeps only in-frame clones and is missing some. The DNA gave D and trimming, while V, J and clone size come from that table. Altogether over 150,000 clones are present, around 82% being singletons, with the ten largest covering more than 9%.

V usage is TRBV3-1 (or the pseudogene TRBV3-2) and J usage is TRBJ1-2; no reliable D call. This clonotype was sampled from a woman older than 75 with active or convalescent COVID-19. The sequenced sample consisted of peripheral blood. The CDR3 region has the DNA TGTGCCAGCAGCCCGGCCGGCGCAGGCTTCTCAATGTACACCTTC. This translates into CASSPAGAGFSMYTF.